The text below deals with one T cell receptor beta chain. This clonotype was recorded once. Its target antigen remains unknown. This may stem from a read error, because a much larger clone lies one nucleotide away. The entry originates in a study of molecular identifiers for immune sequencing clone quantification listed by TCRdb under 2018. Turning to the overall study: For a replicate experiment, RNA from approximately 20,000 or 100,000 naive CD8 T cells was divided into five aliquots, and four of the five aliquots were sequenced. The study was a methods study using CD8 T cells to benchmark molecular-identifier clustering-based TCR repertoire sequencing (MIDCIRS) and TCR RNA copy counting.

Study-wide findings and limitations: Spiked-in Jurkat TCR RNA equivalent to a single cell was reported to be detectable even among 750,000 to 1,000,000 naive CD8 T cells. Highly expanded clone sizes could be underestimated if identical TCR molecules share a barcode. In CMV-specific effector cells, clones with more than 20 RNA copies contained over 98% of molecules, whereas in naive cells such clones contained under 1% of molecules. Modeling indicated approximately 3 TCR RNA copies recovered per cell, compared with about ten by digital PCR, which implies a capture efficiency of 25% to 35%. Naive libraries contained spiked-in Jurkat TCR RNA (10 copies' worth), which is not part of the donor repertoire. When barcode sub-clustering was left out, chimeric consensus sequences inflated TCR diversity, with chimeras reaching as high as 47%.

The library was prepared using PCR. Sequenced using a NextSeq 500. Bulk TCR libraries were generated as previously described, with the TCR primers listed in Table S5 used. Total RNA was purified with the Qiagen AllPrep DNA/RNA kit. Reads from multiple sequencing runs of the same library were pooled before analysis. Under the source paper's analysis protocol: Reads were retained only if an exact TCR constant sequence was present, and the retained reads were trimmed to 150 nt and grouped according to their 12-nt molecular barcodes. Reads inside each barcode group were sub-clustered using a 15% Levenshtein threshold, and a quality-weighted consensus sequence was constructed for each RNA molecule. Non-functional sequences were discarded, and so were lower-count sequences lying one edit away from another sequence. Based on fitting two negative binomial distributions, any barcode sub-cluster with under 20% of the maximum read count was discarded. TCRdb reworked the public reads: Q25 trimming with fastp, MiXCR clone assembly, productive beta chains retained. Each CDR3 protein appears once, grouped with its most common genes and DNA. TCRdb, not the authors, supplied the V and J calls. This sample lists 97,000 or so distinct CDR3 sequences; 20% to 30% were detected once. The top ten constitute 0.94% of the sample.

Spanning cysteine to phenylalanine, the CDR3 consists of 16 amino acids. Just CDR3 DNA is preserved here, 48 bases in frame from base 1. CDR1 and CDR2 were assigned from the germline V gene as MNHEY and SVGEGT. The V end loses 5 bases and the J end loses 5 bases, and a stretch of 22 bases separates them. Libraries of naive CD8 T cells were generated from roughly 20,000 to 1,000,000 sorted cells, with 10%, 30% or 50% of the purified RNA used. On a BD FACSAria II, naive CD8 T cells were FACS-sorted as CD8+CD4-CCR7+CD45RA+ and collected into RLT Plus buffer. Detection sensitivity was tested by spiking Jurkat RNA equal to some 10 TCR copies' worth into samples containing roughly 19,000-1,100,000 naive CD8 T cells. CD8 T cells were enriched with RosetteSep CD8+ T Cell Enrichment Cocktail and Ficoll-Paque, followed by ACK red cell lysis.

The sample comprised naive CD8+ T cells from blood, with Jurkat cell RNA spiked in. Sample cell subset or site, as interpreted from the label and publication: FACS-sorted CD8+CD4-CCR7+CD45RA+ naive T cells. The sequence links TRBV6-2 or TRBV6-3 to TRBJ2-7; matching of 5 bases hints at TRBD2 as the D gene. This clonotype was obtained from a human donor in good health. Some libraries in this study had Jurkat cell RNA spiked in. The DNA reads TGTGCCAGCAGTGGTCCGGCGGAGCCTCGGGGAGACGAGCAGTACTTC. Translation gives CASSGPAEPRGDEQYF.